This T cell receptor beta chain was sequenced during a study of blood T cell repertoires in COVID-19. Study context: Samples representing acute and convalescent COVID-19 were sourced from the United States, Italy and Spain. PBMCs, B-cell-depleted T cells, or T cells were the source of the cDNA or gDNA that made up the material.

Looked up from germline, CDR1 is LGHDT and CDR2 is YNNKEL (reference sequence). Trimming cost V 2 bases and J 2 bases, with 12 bases left between them. This CDR3 has 15 residues. Per the authors' pipeline: Amplified reference gene primers provided the basis for estimating nucleated cell counts. The table came from immunoSEQ multiplex PCR; TCRdb's copy has only in-frame clones and leaves some out. That table furnishes V, J and clone size, whereas the DNA furnished D and trimming. The sample holds 190,000 or so clones, 86% seen once. What was sequenced was peripheral blood. V gene TRBV3-1 (or the pseudogene TRBV3-2) combines with J gene TRBJ1-1; D unclear. This clonotype was obtained from a woman younger than 45 with active or convalescent COVID-19. CDR3 DNA: TGTGCCAGCAGCCAACAAACCGGGTCTAACACTGAAGCTTTCTTT. Translated, it gives CASSQQTGSNTEAFF.